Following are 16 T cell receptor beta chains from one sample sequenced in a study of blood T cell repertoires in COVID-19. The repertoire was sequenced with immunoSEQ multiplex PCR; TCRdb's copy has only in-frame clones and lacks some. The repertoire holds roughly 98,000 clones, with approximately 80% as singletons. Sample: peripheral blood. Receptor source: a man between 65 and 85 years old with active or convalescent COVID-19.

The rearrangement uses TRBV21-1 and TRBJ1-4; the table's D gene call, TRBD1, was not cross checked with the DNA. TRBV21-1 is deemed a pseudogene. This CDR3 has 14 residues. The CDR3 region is CASKGQNLMEKLFF. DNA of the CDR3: TGTGCCAGCAAGGGACAGAATTTAATGGAAAAACTGTTTTTT.

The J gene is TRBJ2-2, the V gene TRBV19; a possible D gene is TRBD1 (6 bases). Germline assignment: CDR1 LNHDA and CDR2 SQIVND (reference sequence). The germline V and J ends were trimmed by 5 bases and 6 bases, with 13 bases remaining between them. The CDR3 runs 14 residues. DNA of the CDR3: TGTGCCAGTAGTCAAAGGGGGAGTGCCGGGGAGCTGTTTTTT. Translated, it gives CASSQRGSAGELFF. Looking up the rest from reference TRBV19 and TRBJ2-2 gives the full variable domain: DGGITQSPKYLFRKEGQNVTLSCEQNLNHDAMYWYRQDPGQGLRLIYYSQIVNDFQKGDIAEGYSVSREKKESFPLTVTSAQKNPTAFYLCASSQRGSAGELFFGEGSRLTVL.

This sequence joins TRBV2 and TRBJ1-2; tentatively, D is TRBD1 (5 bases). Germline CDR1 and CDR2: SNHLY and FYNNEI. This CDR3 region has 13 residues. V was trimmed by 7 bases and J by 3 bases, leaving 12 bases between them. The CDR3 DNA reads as TGTGCCAGCACTAAACAGGTGGACTATGGCTACACCTTC. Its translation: CASTKQVDYGYTF.

The CDR3 sequence is CASSLVQGQSPLHF. CDR3 nucleotide sequence: TGTGCCAGCAGCTTAGTCCAGGGCCAGTCACCCCTCCACTTT. The chain couples TRBV11-2 to TRBJ1-6, with a weak D call TRBD1 (5 bases). This CDR3 is 14 amino acids long. The germline V gene encodes CDR1 SGHAT and CDR2 FQNNGV. V gave up 1 base and J gave up 10 bases, with 11 bases separating them.

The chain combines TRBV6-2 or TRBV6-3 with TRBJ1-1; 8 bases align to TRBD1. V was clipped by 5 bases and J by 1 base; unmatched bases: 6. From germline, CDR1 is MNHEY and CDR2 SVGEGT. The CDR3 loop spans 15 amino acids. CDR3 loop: CASSRWTGTNTEAFF. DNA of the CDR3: TGTGCCAGCAGTCGCTGGACAGGGACGAACACTGAAGCTTTCTTT.

CDR3 coding DNA: TGCAGTGCTAGTTACGGCAGGAGCAATCAGCCCCAGCATTTT. This encodes CSASYGRSNQPQHF. This rearrangement joins TRBV20-1 to TRBJ1-5; no reliable D call. Germline CDR1 DFQATT, CDR2 SNEGSKA (reference sequence). CDR3 length equals 14 residues. V gave up 3 bases and J gave up 1 base, with 10 bases separating them.

CDR3 bases: TGTGCCAGCAGCCTTTATAGCGGGCGCACAGATACGCAGTATTTT. This translates into CASSLYSGRTDTQYF. V is TRBV11-3 and J is TRBJ2-3; 7 bases line up with TRBD2. Germline trimming cut 5 bases from V and 1 base from J; bases unmatched to any gene: 6. The CDR3 loop spans 15 amino acids. Germline V gene lookup returns CDR1 SGHNT and CDR2 YENEEA.

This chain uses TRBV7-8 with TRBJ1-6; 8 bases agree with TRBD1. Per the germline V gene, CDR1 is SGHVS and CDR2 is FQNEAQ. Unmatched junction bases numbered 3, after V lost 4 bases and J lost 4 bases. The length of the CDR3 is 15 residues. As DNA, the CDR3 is TGTGCCAGCAGCTCCTACAGGGGGTATAATTCACCCCTCCACTTT. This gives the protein CASSSYRGYNSPLHF.

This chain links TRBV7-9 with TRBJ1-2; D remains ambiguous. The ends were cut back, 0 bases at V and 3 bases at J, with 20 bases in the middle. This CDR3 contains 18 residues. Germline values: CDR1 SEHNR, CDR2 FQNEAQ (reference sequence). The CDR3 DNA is TGTGCCAGCAGCTTAGCGGAGGGTAGGTTCGGGCACGACTATGGCTACACCTTC. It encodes CASSLAEGRFGHDYGYTF.

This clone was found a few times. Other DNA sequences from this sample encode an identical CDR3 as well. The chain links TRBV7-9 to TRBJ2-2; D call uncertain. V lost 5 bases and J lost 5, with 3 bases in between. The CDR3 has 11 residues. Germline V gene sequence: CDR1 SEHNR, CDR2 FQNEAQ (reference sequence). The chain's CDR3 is CASSRTGELFF. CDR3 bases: TGTGCCAGCAGCCGTACCGGGGAGCTGTTTTTT.

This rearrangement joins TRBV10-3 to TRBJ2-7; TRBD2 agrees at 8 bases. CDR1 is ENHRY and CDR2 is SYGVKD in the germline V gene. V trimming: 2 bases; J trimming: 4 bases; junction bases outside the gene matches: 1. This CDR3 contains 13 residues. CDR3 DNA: TGTGCCATCAGTGAGCGGGGGGGTTACGAGCAGTACTTC. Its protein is CAISERGGYEQYF.

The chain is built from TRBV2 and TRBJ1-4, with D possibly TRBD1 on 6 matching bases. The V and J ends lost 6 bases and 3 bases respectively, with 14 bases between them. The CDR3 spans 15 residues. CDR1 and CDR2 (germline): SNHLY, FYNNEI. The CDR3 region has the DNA TGTGCCAGCAGACCGGACAGACAGCCTAATGAAAAACTGTTTTTT. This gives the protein CASRPDRQPNEKLFF.

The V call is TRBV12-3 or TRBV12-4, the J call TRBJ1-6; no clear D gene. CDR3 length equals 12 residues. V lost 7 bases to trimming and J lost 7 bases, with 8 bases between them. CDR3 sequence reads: CASKTRNSPLHF. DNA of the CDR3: TGTGCCAGCAAAACGCGGAATTCACCCCTCCACTTT.

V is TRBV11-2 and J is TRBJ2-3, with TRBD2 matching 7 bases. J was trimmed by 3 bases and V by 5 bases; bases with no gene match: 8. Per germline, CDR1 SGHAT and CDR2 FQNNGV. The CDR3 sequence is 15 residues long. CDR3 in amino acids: CASSLYGGGTDTQYF. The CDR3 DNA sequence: TGTGCCAGCAGCCTTTACGGCGGGGGAACAGATACGCAGTATTTT.

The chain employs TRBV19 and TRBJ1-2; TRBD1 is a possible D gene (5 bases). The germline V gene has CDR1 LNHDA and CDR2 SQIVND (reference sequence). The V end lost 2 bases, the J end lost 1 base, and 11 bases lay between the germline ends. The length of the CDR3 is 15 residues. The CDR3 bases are TGTGCCAGTAGTATAACGGCGGGGGGTAACTATGGCTACACCTTC. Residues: CASSITAGGNYGYTF.

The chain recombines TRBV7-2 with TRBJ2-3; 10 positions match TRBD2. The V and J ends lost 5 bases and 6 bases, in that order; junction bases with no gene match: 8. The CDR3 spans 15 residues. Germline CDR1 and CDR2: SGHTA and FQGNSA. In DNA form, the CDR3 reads TGTGCCAGCAGCCCCAGCGGGGGGGCAGGGGATACGCAGTATTTT. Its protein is CASSPSGGAGDTQYF.